This T cell receptor (beta chain) was observed in a study of T-cell reconstitution after alpha-beta-depleted transplantation in children. In regard to this clonotype: Its matching antigen is unknown.

This sample's TCRbeta library carried unique molecular identifier barcodes. Each CDR3 protein gets one entry after TCRdb re-called the PCR reads with MiXCR. Of around 800,000 distinct CDR3 sequences in the sample, roughly 15% were seen once. Study results and limitations: Elevated TCRbeta diversity at day 60 was traced, in some patients, to surviving recipient T cells and thymic progenitors. At around two months after transplant, the alpha-beta T cells were reportedly derived from several hundred expanded clones that came from non-depleted graft cells. One year after transplant, T-cell counts and diversity came mostly from newly produced T cells.

This clonotype originated in a male patient younger than 18 who had a stem cell transplant for acute lymphoblastic leukemia, so the T cells may come from the graft donor. Sequencing was performed on PBMCs, mostly from graft donor cells, taken 360 days after TCRalphabeta/CD19-depleted stem cell transplant.

CDR3 region: CASRLGQGGSNQPQHF. CDR3 in DNA: TGTGCCAGCAGACTCGGACAGGGCGGGAGCAATCAGCCCCAGCATTTT. The chain is built from TRBV7-9 and TRBJ1-5, with TRBD1 matching over 8 bases. CDR3 length: 16 amino acids. Trimming removed 6 bases from V and 1 base from J; junction bases left unmatched: 8. Germline loops: CDR1 SEHNR, CDR2 FQNEAQ (reference sequence).